This T cell receptor (beta chain) comes out of a study of blood T cells in healthy people across ages. The second PCR ran about 6 to 12 cycles with a sample-barcoded 5' primer and J-beta primers. TCRdb independently ran MiXCR on the 5' RACE reads; one entry per CDR3 protein. The sample shows about 2 million distinct CDR3 sequences, around half of them seen only once. Trimming removed 3 bases from V and 2 bases from J, with 19 bases in between. This CDR3 region has 17 residues. CDR1 is LNHNV and CDR2 is YYDKDF in the germline V gene (reference sequence). The clonotype originates from a woman in her 40s in good health. Sequenced material: blood. The chain links TRBV15 to TRBJ1-2; D not resolved. The CDR3 coding sequence is TGTGCCACCAGCAGTCCCCACGAACTAGGTACCAACTATGGCTACACCTTC. Protein: CATSSPHELGTNYGYTF.